This TCR beta chain came from a study of vaccination and CD4 T cells after COVID-19. Noted time point: late sampling 161 to 241 days after vaccination in a few convalescent patients. Treatment here: approximately 10-day PBMC culture with coronavirus spike peptide pools or control peptides (ViraFEST assay). This clonotype was recorded once. Its matching antigen is unknown. Sequenced with the Oncomine TCR Beta short-read assay was DNA taken from cultured CD4+ T cells. Extraction of genomic DNA was performed on cultured CD4+ T cells. TCRdb re-called the PCR reads through MiXCR, storing one row per CDR3 protein. The sample yields roughly 15,000 distinct CDR3 sequences, about 51% seen once. Trimming took 5 bases from V and 0 from J, leaving 10 bases between them. The CDR3 is 13 residues long. Germline CDR1 is SQVTM and CDR2 is ANQGSEA.

The specimen was CD4+ T cells from blood, cultured in vitro, collected about 7 months after SARS-CoV-2 vaccination. This chain connects TRBV29-1 to TRBJ2-5, with D hard to call. The sequence derives from a human donor who had recovered from COVID-19. The CDR3 sequence: CSVSGGYQETQYF. CDR3 bases: TGCAGCGTTAGTGGTGGGTACCAAGAGACCCAGTACTTC. Together with reference TRBV29-1 and TRBJ2-5, the CDR3 gives the full variable domain: SAVISQKPSRDICQRGTSLTIQCQVDSQVTMMFWYRQQPGQSLTLIATANQGSEATYESGFVIDKFPISRPNLTFSTLTVSNMSPEDSSIYLCSVSGGYQETQYFGPGTRLLVL.